Listed below are T cell receptor beta chains from one sample, sequenced in a study of blood T cells in healthy people across ages. Each CDR3 protein gets one entry after TCRdb re-called the 5' RACE reads with MiXCR. The profile shows some 780,000 distinct CDR3 sequences, approximately 53% of them singletons. The specimen was blood. Receptors were obtained from a man between 40 and 49 years old in good health. Each CDR3 is given with its conserved first and last residue. The D gene is left open where the match is weak. Clone size is shown for a subset of rows, as once, few, many or a class of expanded clone.

d_call | clone_size | j_call | v_call | cdr3_nt | cdr3_aa
- | - | TRBJ2-7 | TRBV28 | TGTGCCAGCAACCCTATCTTCCGGGACACGGAGCGCTACGAGCAGTACTTC | CASNPIFRDTERYEQYF
- | - | TRBJ2-7 | TRBV6-2/TRBV6-3 | TGTGCCAGCAGAGCGCTCGGACACCCGAGCTCCTACGAGCAGTACTTC | CASRALGHPSSYEQYF
- | - | TRBJ2-1 | TRBV5-8 | TGTGCCAGCAGCTTGGGGCGGGTTTTCTCCAATGAGCAGTTCTTC | CASSLGRVFSNEQFF
TRBD1 | - | TRBJ1-2 | TRBV4-2 | TGTGCCAGCAGCCCCAGTAGGGGGCAGGAATATGGCTACACCTTC | CASSPSRGQEYGYTF
- | - | TRBJ2-7 | TRBV7-9 | TGTGCCAGCAGTCACACGGCGGGCGAGCAGTACTTC | CASSHTAGEQYF
- | few | TRBJ2-5 | TRBV20-1 | TGCAGTGCCCCTAGGGAGAGCGAGACCCAGTACTTC | CSAPRESETQYF
TRBD1 | - | TRBJ1-1 | TRBV20-1 | TGCAGTGCTAGGGATAGGACAGGGACCATGAACACTGAAGCTTTCTTT | CSARDRTGTMNTEAFF
- | - | TRBJ2-3 | TRBV9 | TGTGCCAGCAGCGCAGACGGGGGAGCTAGCACAGATACGCAGTATTTT | CASSADGGASTDTQYF
- | - | TRBJ2-5 | TRBV11-2 | TGTGCCAGCGCTTGGGGACGGACACAAGAGACCCAGTACTTC | CASAWGRTQETQYF
- | - | TRBJ1-1 | TRBV5-1 | TGCGCCAGCAGTATCCGGTGGAGCGTGAACACTGAAGCTTTCTTT | CASSIRWSVNTEAFF
- | - | TRBJ2-5 | TRBV20-1 | TGCAGTGCTAGAGATTCATCCGGGAGTGGGGAGACCCAGTACTTC | CSARDSSGSGETQYF
TRBD2 | few | TRBJ2-5 | TRBV12-3/TRBV12-4 | TGTGCCAGCACGCCCGGGGGGGCTGATAAAGAGACCCAGTACTTC | CASTPGGADKETQYF
TRBD2 | - | TRBJ2-1 | TRBV12-3/TRBV12-4 | TGTGCCAGCACCCCGACTAGCCGGGAGCAGTTCTTC | CASTPTSREQFF
- | - | TRBJ2-6 | TRBV7-3 | TGTGCCAGCAGCACCGGGACATCCCCCTCTGGGGCCAACGTCCTGACTTTC | CASSTGTSPSGANVLTF
TRBD2 | - | TRBJ2-7 | TRBV20-1 | TGCAGTGCGGACGGACTAGCGGAGGGCTCCTACGAGCAGTACTTC | CSADGLAEGSYEQYF
TRBD2 | - | TRBJ2-7 | TRBV28 | TGTGCCAGCAGTCTCCTAGTTGGTCGAACGGGAGGGCCGGGAGAGCAGTACTTC | CASSLLVGRTGGPGEQYF
- | - | TRBJ2-5 | TRBV29-1 | TGCGGCGTTGCTTTACGATACCAAGAGACCCAGTACTTC | CGVALRYQETQYF
- | - | TRBJ2-1 | TRBV7-3 | TGTGCCAGCAGCTTAACGCGCGCGACCCGCAATGAGCAGTTCTTC | CASSLTRATRNEQFF
- | few | TRBJ2-7 | TRBV21-1 | TGTGCCAGCAGCAAGGGGGACAGCACGACCTACGAGCAGTACTTC | CASSKGDSTTYEQYF
- | few | TRBJ1-4 | TRBV7-2 | TGTGCCAGCAGCCCACCCTACTCAACTAATGAAAAACTGTTTTTT | CASSPPYSTNEKLFF
TRBD2 | - | TRBJ2-7 | TRBV4-3 | TGCGCCAGCAGCCAAGAAGGGCGGGAGGCCCGCTACGAGCAGTACTTC | CASSQEGREARYEQYF
TRBD2 | - | TRBJ2-7 | TRBV28 | TGTGCCAGCTCCTCACCGGGACTAGCGTTCAATGAGCAGTACTTC | CASSSPGLAFNEQYF
- | - | TRBJ2-7 | TRBV4-3 | TGCGCCAGCAGCCAAGATCCCCTAGCTCGGAGGGGGGAGCAGAACTTC | CASSQDPLARRGEQNF
- | - | TRBJ1-2 | TRBV4-3 | TGCGCCAGCAGCCAAGATCCCGGGTACAACTATGGCTACACCTTC | CASSQDPGYNYGYTF
- | - | TRBJ2-7 | TRBV6-2/TRBV6-3 | TGTGCCAGCAGTTTGACAGGTAAATCGTACGAGCAGTACTTC | CASSLTGKSYEQYF
TRBD1 | - | TRBJ2-3 | TRBV6-1 | TGTGCCAGCAGTGAAACAGGGGCAGATACGCAGTATTTT | CASSETGADTQYF
TRBD2 | - | TRBJ2-7 | TRBV20-1 | TGCAGTGCTAGAGAGAGAGCGGGGGGAGCGAGCGAGCAGTACTTC | CSARERAGGASEQYF
- | - | TRBJ2-5 | TRBV29-1 | TGCAGCGTTGCCCTAGACAGCCAAGAGACCCAGTACTTC | CSVALDSQETQYF
TRBD2 | - | TRBJ2-5 | TRBV5-1 | TGCGCCAGCAGCTTGGTGGGGGAGGGCGCTACCCAGTACTTC | CASSLVGEGATQYF
- | - | TRBJ1-5 | TRBV6-6 | TGTGCCAGCAGCTTGACAACACGGGGACAGCCCCAGCATTTT | CASSLTTRGQPQHF
- | few | TRBJ2-3 | TRBV5-1 | TGTGCCAGCAGCTTAGAAAGGGGAGATACGCAGTATTTT | CASSLERGDTQYF
TRBD2 | - | TRBJ2-1 | TRBV24-1 | TGCGCCACCAGTGATCCCTACACTAGCGGGATTTCCTCCTACAATGAGCAGTTCTTC | CATSDPYTSGISSYNEQFF
TRBD1 | few | TRBJ2-7 | TRBV28 | TGTGCCAGTCAACGACAGGGCTTCTCCTACGAGCAGTACTTC | CASQRQGFSYEQYF
- | - | TRBJ2-4 | TRBV14 | TGTGCCAGCAGACCAAGAGTTTATAAAACGGGCCTCCTTTGGGCCAAAAACATTCAGTACTTC | CASRPRVYKTGLLWAKNIQYF
- | - | TRBJ2-5 | TRBV7-8 | TGTGCCAGCAGCTTAGATTGGGGCTACGAACAGTACTTC | CASSLDWGYEQYF
TRBD2 | - | TRBJ2-3 | TRBV27 | TGTGCCAGCAGTTCGGGGGGTGTCGCAGATACGCAGTATTTT | CASSSGGVADTQYF
- | - | TRBJ2-5 | TRBV7-2 | TGTGCCAGCAGCGGCAGGGTTCGAGAGACCCAGTACTTC | CASSGRVRETQYF
TRBD2 | - | TRBJ2-7 | TRBV11-2 | TGTGCCAGCAGCTTCCTAAGCGGGAAAGTGAACGAGCAGTACTTC | CASSFLSGKVNEQYF
- | - | TRBJ2-3 | TRBV28 | TGTGCCAGCCGATCCCGGGACTTCACAGATACGCAGTATTTT | CASRSRDFTDTQYF